One and the same sample provided the 19 T cell receptor beta chains below, sequenced in a study of response to subunit inactivated influenza vaccine. TCRdb re-called the RT-PCR reads through MiXCR, storing one row per CDR3 protein. The profile shows 530,000 or so distinct CDR3 sequences, 12% of them singletons. Sequencing used PBMCs from blood, obtained on the day of vaccination. The receptors stem from a man in his fifties who received an inactivated influenza vaccine.

This clonotype came up many times. This chain connects TRBV5-1 to TRBJ2-2; D remains unclear. CDR1 is SGHRS and CDR2 is YFSETQ in the germline V gene. This CDR3 has 15 amino acids. Trimming pared 2 bases from V and 0 bases from J, leaving 8 bases between. CDR3 residues: CASSFDTSNTGELFF. As DNA, the CDR3 is TGCGCCAGCAGCTTCGACACTTCGAACACCGGGGAGCTGTTTTTT.

This clonotype showed up just a few times. The gene calls are TRBV3-1 and TRBJ2-4; D may be TRBD1 or TRBD2 (5 bases each). The germline V gene has CDR1 LGHDT and CDR2 YNNKEL (reference sequence). CDR3 size: 17 residues. V dropped 2 bases and J dropped 1 base, with 15 bases sitting between them. CDR3 sequence: CASSQTSGPWAKNIQYF. CDR3 coding DNA: TGTGCCAGCAGCCAAACCTCGGGACCCTGGGCCAAAAACATTCAGTACTTC.

This chain uses TRBV5-1 with TRBJ2-3; D is possibly TRBD1 (5 bases). Germline lookup yields CDR1 SGHRS and CDR2 YFSETQ. The CDR3 sequence is 15 residues long. Between the trimmed V and J ends, which lost 1 base and 0 bases, there was a span of 9 bases. CDR3: CASSLTGPSTDTQYF. The CDR3 DNA follows: TGCGCCAGCAGCTTGACAGGACCTAGCACAGATACGCAGTATTTT.

The table lists this clonotype with a few counts. This chain uses TRBV3-1 with TRBJ1-3, with a weak D call TRBD1 (5 bases). The CDR3 runs to 15 residues. Trimming removed 2 bases at V and 2 bases at J, with 10 bases between. The germline V gene has CDR1 LGHDT and CDR2 YNNKEL (reference sequence). In DNA form, the CDR3 reads TGTGCCAGCAGCCAAACTACAGGTGCTGGAAACACCATATATTTT. Amino acid sequence: CASSQTTGAGNTIYF.

This chain joins TRBV19 and TRBJ2-1; tentative D call: TRBD1 (6 bases). CDR1 and CDR2 (germline): LNHDA, SQIVND (reference sequence). The CDR3 runs 13 residues. The germline V and J ends were trimmed by 2 bases and 6 bases, with 8 bases remaining between them. The CDR3 region has the DNA TGTGCCAGTAGTATAATAGGGGGCAATGAGCAGTTCTTC. Its protein is CASSIIGGNEQFF.

This clonotype has more than one count but fewer than ten. The chain is built from TRBV12-3 or TRBV12-4 and TRBJ2-7; D tentatively reads TRBD1 or TRBD2 (5 bases each). The CDR3 runs to 15 residues. The V end lost 5 bases, the J end lost 3 bases, and 17 bases lay between the germline ends. The CDR3 DNA sequence: TGTGCCAGCAGTCAATGGGACCCCTTAGTCTACGAGCAGTACTTC. Its protein is CASSQWDPLVYEQYF.

This clonotype was picked up a small number of times. The chain carries TRBV20-1 and TRBJ2-1, with unresolved D. The CDR3 extends over 16 amino acids. The ends were cut back, 1 base at V and 0 bases at J, with 13 bases in the middle. Germline V gene sequence: CDR1 DFQATT, CDR2 SNEGSKA (reference sequence). The CDR3 nucleotides are TGCAGTGCTAGAGCCCCGGGTGGCATCTCCTACAATGAGCAGTTCTTC. Encoded protein: CSARAPGGISYNEQFF.

This clonotype has more than one count but fewer than ten. The V call is TRBV19, the J call TRBJ2-1; TRBD2 matches 10 bases. The CDR3 consists of 14 residues. The V and J ends lost 3 bases and 10 bases, in that order; junction bases with no gene match: 6. Germline lookup yields CDR1 LNHDA and CDR2 SQIVND (reference sequence). The CDR3 spells CASSIVSSGGEQFF. The CDR3 DNA follows: TGTGCCAGTAGTATCGTGTCTAGCGGGGGAGAGCAGTTCTTC.

This clonotype was seen only once. The V call is TRBV2, the J call TRBJ2-1; 10 bases are shared with TRBD2. In germline, CDR1 is SNHLY, CDR2 FYNNEI. Germline trimming cut 7 bases from V and 5 bases from J; bases unmatched to any gene: 8. The CDR3 runs to 15 residues. The CDR3 nucleotides read TGTGCCAGCAACCCTGGGACTAGCGTGGACAATGAGCAGTTCTTC. Translating gives CASNPGTSVDNEQFF.

The CDR3 DNA sequence: TGTGCCAGCAGTGAACCCGACCGGGACAGCGCAAGGGACTCCTACAATGAGCAGTTCTTC. Protein sequence: CASSEPDRDSARDSYNEQFF. The chain has TRBV2 and TRBJ2-1; TRBD1 aligns across 7 bases. Trimming removed 2 bases from V and 0 bases from J; junction bases left unmatched: 16. CDR1 is SNHLY and CDR2 is FYNNEI in the germline V gene. This CDR3 is built from 20 residues.

In its sample, this clonotype was seen many times. The chain carries TRBV5-1 and TRBJ2-3; 7 bases fit TRBD1. CDR1 and CDR2 from the germline V gene are SGHRS and YFSETQ. V shed 6 bases and J 3 bases; nucleotides not matched to a gene: 13. The CDR3 totals 16 residues. CDR3 in DNA: TGCGCCAGCAATAACTGGCCGGGACAGATTACAGATACGCAGTATTTT. This encodes CASNNWPGQITDTQYF.

This clonotype was detected ten times or more. The gene calls are TRBV27 and TRBJ2-1; D might be TRBD2 (5 bases). The CDR3 sequence is 17 residues long. Trimming removed 5 bases from V and 7 bases from J, with 24 bases in between. The germline gives CDR1 MNHEY, CDR2 SMNVEV (reference sequence). DNA of the CDR3: TGTGCCAGCAGTCCAATAGCGTTGGGAGTAGTTTTTAATGAGCAGTTCTTC. Translating it yields CASSPIALGVVFNEQFF.

Of note for this clonotype: This clone may be a read error of a much larger clone one base away. The chain is built from TRBV5-1 and TRBJ2-5; TRBD2 matches 14 bases. The trim removed 5 bases at V and 8 bases at J, leaving 11 bases unmatched. CDR1 and CDR2 (germline): SGHRS, YFSETQ. The CDR3 is made up of 16 amino acids. The CDR3 is CASRSGLAGASDTQYF. The CDR3, as DNA: TGCGCCAGCAGATCGGGACTAGCGGGAGCTTCAGACACCCAGTACTTC.

The chain recombines TRBV20-1 with TRBJ2-1; TRBD2 matches 8 bases. V shed 4 bases and J 2 bases; nucleotides not matched to a gene: 7. CDR1 and CDR2 (germline): DFQATT, SNEGSKA (reference sequence). This CDR3 region has 15 residues. CDR3 bases: TGCAGTGCTACCAAGGCGGGAGGAACCTACAATGAGCAGTTCTTC. As protein: CSATKAGGTYNEQFF.

This clonotype was detected a few times. The chain is built from TRBV10-3 and TRBJ2-2, with TRBD1 identical over 7 bases. The CDR3 spans 13 residues. V shed 8 bases, J shed 0 bases, and the junction held 0 bases outside the gene matches. Per germline, CDR1 ENHRY and CDR2 SYGVKD. CDR3 loop: CAIGQANTGELFF. In nucleotides, the CDR3 is TGTGCCATCGGACAGGCGAACACCGGGGAGCTGTTTTTT.

This clonotype showed up many times. The chain joins TRBV7-9 to TRBJ2-4; 7 positions match TRBD1. Germline V gene sequence: CDR1 SEHNR, CDR2 FQNEAQ (reference sequence). This CDR3 is 13 amino acids long. Trimming removed 2 bases from V and 7 bases from J; junction bases left unmatched: 2. The CDR3 loop is CASSLRQGNIQYF. Here the CDR3 DNA reads TGTGCCAGCAGCTTACGACAGGGCAACATTCAGTACTTC. The full variable domain, its missing parts supplied by reference TRBV7-9 and TRBJ2-4, is DTGVSQNPRHKITKRGQNVTFRCDPISEHNRLYWYRQTLGQGPEFLTYFQNEAQLEKSRLLSDRFSAERPKGSFSTLEIQRTEQGDSAMYLCASSLRQGNIQYFGAGTRLSVL.

The chain joins TRBV6-2 or TRBV6-3 to TRBJ1-3, with 8 bases that match TRBD1. CDR3 length: 16 amino acids. Trimming at V came to 6 bases and at J to 0 bases, leaving 7 bases not matched to a gene. The germline V gene has CDR1 MNHEY and CDR2 SVGEGT. In DNA form, the CDR3 reads TGTGCCAGCAGCCTACAGGGGGGAAGCTCTGGAAACACCATATATTTT. Protein product: CASSLQGGSSGNTIYF.

This clonotype was counted ten times or more. The chain is built from TRBV6-2 or TRBV6-3 and TRBJ1-1; D is ambiguous. Trimming removed 2 bases at V and 7 bases at J, with 5 bases between. The CDR3 is made up of 11 amino acids. Germline-derived CDR1 and CDR2 are MNHEY and SVGEGT. CDR3 DNA: TGTGCCAGCAGTTACGGTAGTGAAGCTTTCTTT. Amino acids: CASSYGSEAFF.

DNA of the CDR3: TGCAGCGTTGTTGGGAGGCTAGCGGGAGTTGACTACGAGCAGTACTTC. Amino acids: CSVVGRLAGVDYEQYF. The chain combines TRBV29-1 with TRBJ2-7; 10 bases fit TRBD2. V was pared by 4 bases and J by 3 bases, with 12 bases of the junction left unmatched. The CDR3 runs to 16 residues. Germline-derived CDR1 and CDR2 are SQVTM and ANQGSEA.